The source of this TCR beta chain is a study of cytotoxic CD8 clonotypes in ibrutinib-treated CLL. Background on the study: Mean per-sample yields comprised about 270,000 productive templates and approximately 97,000 productive rearrangements. Study results and limitations: Whereas clonality rose at ibrutinib response, it declined toward baseline at progression.

As input for TCR beta libraries, around 2.1 micrograms of genomic DNA came from cryopreserved PBMCs. The CDR3 has 15 residues. Profiled with immunoSEQ multiplex PCR; TCRdb holds only in-frame clones, not every one. This table has 150,000 to 200,000 clones, nearly 90% appearing once. As for this clone: Its matching antigen is unknown.

Sequences were derived from PBMCs, sampled at disease progression, from a patient treated with ibrutinib. The receptor's source is a human donor with chronic lymphocytic leukemia. This chain links TRBV12-2 with TRBJ2-2; the table's D call, TRBD2, has no DNA check behind it. TRBV12-2 is reported as a pseudogene. The DNA for the CDR3 is TGTGCAAGTCGCTTCATCAAGCGGAACACCGGGGAGCTGTTTTTT. Protein product: CASRFIKRNTGELFF.